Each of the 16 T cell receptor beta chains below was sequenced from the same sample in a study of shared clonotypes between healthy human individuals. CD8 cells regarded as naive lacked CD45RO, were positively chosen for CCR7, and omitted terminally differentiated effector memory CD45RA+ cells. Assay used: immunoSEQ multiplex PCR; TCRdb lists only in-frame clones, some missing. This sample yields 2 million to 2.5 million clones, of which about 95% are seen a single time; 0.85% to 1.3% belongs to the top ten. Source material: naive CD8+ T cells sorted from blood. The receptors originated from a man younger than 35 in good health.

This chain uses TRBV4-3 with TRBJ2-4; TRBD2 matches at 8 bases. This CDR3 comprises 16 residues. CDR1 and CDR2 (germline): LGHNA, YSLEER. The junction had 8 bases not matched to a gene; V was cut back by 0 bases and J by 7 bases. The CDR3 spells CASSQDVFSSGNIQYF. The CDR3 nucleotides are TGCGCCAGCAGCCAAGATGTATTTTCTAGCGGGAACATTCAGTACTTC.

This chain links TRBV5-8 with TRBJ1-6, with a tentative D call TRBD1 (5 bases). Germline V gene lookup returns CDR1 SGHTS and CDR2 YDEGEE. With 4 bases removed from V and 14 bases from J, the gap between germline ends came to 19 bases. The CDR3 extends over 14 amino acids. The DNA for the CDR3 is TGTGCCAGCAGCAAAGAACTAGGGGCGGCGGCCCTCCACTTT. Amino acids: CASSKELGAAALHF.

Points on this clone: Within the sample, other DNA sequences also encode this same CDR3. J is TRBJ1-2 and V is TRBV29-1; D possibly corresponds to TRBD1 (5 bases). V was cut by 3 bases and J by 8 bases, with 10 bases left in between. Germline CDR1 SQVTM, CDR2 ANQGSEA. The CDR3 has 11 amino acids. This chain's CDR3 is CSVDPGGGYTF. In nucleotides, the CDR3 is TGCAGCGTTGATCCCGGGGGGGGCTACACCTTC.

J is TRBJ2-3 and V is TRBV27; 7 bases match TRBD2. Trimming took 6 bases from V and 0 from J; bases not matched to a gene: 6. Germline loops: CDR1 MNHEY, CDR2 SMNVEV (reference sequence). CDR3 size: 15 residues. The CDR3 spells CASRTGGTSTDTQYF. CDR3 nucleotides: TGTGCCAGCAGAACCGGGGGGACTAGCACAGATACGCAGTATTTT.

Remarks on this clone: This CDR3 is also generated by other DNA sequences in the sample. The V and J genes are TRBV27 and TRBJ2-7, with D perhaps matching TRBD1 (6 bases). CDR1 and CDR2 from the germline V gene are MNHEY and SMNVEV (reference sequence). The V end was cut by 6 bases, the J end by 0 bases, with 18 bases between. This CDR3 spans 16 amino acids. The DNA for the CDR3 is TGTGCCAGCAGCCCCTCTGCCGGACAGAGCTCCTACGAGCAGTACTTC. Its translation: CASSPSAGQSSYEQYF.

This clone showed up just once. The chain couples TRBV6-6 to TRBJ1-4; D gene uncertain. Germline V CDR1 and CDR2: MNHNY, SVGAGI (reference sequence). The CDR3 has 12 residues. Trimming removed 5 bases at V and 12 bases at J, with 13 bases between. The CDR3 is CASSISTGQLFF. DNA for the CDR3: TGTGCCAGCAGTATCAGTACGGGTCAACTGTTTTTT.

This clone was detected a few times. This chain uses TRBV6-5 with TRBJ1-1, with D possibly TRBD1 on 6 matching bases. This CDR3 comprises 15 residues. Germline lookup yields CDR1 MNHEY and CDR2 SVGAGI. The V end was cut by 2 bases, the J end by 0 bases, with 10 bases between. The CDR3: CASSYGGAMNTEAFF. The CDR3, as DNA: TGTGCCAGCAGTTACGGGGGGGCGATGAACACTGAAGCTTTCTTT.

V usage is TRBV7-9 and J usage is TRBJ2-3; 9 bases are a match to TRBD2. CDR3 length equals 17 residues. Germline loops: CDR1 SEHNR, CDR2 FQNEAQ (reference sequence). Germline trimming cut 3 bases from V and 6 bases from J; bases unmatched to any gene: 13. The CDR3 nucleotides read TGTGCCAGCAGCTTCCTAATTAGCGGGAGTCCAACGGATACGCAGTATTTT. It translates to CASSFLISGSPTDTQYF.

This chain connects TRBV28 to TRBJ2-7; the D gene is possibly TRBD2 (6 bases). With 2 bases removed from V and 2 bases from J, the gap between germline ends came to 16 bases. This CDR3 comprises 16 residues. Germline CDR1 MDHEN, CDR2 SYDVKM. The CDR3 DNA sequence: TGTGCCAGCAGTTTACACGACATGCGGGAACCCTACGAGCAGTACTTC. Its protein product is CASSLHDMREPYEQYF.

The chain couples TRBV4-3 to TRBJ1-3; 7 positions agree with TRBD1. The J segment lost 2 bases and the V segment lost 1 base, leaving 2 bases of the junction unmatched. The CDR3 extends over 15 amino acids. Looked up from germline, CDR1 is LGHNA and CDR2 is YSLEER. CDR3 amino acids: CASSQAQGAGNTIYF. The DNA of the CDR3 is TGCGCCAGCAGCCAAGCTCAGGGGGCTGGAAACACCATATATTTT.

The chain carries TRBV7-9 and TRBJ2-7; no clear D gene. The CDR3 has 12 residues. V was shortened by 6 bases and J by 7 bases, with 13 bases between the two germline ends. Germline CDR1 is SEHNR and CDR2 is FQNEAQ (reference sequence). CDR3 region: CASRNIEGEQYF. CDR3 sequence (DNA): TGTGCCAGCAGGAACATCGAAGGTGAGCAGTACTTC. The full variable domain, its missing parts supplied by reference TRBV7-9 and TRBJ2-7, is DTGVSQNPRHKITKRGQNVTFRCDPISEHNRLYWYRQTLGQGPEFLTYFQNEAQLEKSRLLSDRFSAERPKGSFSTLEIQRTEQGDSAMYLCASRNIEGEQYFGPGTRLTVT.

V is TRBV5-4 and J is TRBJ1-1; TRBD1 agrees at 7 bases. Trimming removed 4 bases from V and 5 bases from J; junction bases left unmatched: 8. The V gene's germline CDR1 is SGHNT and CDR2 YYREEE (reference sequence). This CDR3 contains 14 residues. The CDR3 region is CASSQDRWVTEAFF. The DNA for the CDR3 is TGTGCCAGCAGCCAGGACAGGTGGGTTACTGAAGCTTTCTTT. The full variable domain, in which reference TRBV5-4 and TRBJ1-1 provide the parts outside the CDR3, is ETGVTQSPTHLIKTRGQQVTLRCSSQSGHNTVSWYQQALGQGPQFIFQYYREEENGRGNFPPRFSGLQFPNYSSELNVNALELDDSALYLCASSQDRWVTEAFFGQGTRLTVV.

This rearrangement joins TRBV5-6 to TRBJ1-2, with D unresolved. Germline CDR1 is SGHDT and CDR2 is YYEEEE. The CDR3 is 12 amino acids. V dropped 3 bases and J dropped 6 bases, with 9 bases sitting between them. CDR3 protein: CASSSDSDGYTF. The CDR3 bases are TGTGCCAGCAGCTCGGACTCGGATGGCTACACCTTC.

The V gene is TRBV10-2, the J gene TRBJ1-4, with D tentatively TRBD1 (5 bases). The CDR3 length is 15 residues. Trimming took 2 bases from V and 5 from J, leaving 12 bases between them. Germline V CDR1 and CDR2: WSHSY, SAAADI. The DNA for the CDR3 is TGCGCCAGCAGTGAGACCGCCACAGGAAATGAAAAACTGTTTTTT. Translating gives CASSETATGNEKLFF.

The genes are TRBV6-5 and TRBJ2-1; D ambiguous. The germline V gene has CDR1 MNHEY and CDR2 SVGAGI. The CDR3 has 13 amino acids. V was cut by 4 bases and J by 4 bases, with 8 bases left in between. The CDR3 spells CASSLQLYNEQFF. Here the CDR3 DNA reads TGTGCCAGCAGTTTACAGTTATACAATGAGCAGTTCTTC.

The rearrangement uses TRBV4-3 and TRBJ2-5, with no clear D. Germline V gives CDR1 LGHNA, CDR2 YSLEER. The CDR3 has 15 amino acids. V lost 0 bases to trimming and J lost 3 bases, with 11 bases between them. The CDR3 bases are TGCGCCAGCAGCCAAGATGAGGCGAGTGAAGAGACCCAGTACTTC. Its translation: CASSQDEASEETQYF.